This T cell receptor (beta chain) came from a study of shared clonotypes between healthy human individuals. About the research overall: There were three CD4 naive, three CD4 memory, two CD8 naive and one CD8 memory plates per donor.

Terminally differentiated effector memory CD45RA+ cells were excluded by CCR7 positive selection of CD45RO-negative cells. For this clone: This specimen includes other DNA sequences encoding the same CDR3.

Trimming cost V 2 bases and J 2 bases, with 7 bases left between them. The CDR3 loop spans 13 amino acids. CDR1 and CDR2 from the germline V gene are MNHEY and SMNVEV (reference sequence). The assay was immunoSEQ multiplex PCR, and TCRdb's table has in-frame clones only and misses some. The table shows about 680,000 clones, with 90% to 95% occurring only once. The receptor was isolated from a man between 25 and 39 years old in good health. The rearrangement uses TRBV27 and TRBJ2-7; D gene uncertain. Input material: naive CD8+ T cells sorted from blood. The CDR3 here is CASSLRLAYEQYF. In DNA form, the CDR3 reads TGTGCCAGCAGTTTAAGGCTGGCCTACGAGCAGTACTTC.